This TCR beta chain was identified in a study of monozygotic twins with inflammatory bowel disease (dated by TCRdb to about 2019). In terms of the full investigation: In total, 28 monozygotic twin pairs made up the full study: 19 Danish pairs, all IBD-discordant, plus nine German pairs, of which four were IBD-concordant and five were IBD-discordant. Each individual had, on average, about 151 000 unique TCRalpha sequences and 181 000 unique TCRbeta sequences available for analysis. The search for disease-associated traits relied mainly on comparing IBD patients with their genetically identical healthy co-twins within discordant pairs.

General conclusions and limits of the study: Background noise and inter-individual variability may have been introduced into the repertoires by the differing immunosuppressive treatments among patients. No difference in repertoire similarity was observed between concordant and discordant twins, possibly owing to limited statistical power. Compared with healthy twins, IBD patients had fewer clonotypes in common with other individuals, a difference most pronounced in patients showing signs of disease activity. The analysis was unable to tell different T cell subtypes apart. TCRbeta repertoire diversity, by inverse Simpson index, was decreased in IBD patients compared with their healthy co-twins. The results gave no support for a single strong signal or clonotype linked to IBD.

From each donor, a roughly 2.7 ml peripheral blood sample was collected into PAXgene tubes and kept at -80 degrees C. Total RNA was isolated from whole blood with the PAXgene blood miRNA kit on an automated QIAcube, without T cell sorting. Peripheral blood from monozygotic twin pairs concordant or discordant for inflammatory bowel disease was subjected to deep TCRalpha and TCRbeta repertoire profiling with unique molecular barcoding. For every twin pair, smoking habits were documented, and each individual was categorised as a current, former or never smoker. Notes on this clonotype: The antigen it binds to is not known.

Library method: 5' RACE. Each TCR library was prepared from about 4,000 ng of total RNA. For each sample, cDNA synthesis with SMARTScribe reverse transcriptase was split into eight separate reactions. During cDNA synthesis, template switching was used to introduce unique molecular identifiers that contained a 6-nucleotide sample barcode. TCRalpha and TCRbeta cDNA was amplified by two nested PCRs of 16 and 9 cycles, with bead purification after each PCR. Before amplification, cDNA was treated with uracil DNA-glycosylase and purified using the QIAquick PCR purification kit. The second PCR added Illumina TruSeq-compatible adapters along with sample-specific barcodes. Library quality and concentration were checked on TapeStation and Qubit, and libraries were pooled at about 4.9 ng each. Pooled libraries were sequenced on an Illumina HiSeq2500 single-index Rapid Run with 2 x 100 bp reads and custom sequencing primers. In the authors' own workflow: PCR and sequencing errors were corrected by UMI-based consensus assembly using MiGEC version 1.2.6. MiXCR version 2.1.1 handled V(D)J alignment, clonotype assembly and CDR3 extraction. To normalise gene usage, clonotype sharing and MAIT/NKT TCR abundance, the analysis used the top 1000, 10 000 and 20 000 clonotypes per sample. After downsampling to 27 000 UMIs, diversity was calculated as the inverse Simpson index using the vegan R package. Paired Mann-Whitney U tests were applied to discordant twin pairs, and Benjamini-Hochberg correction was used for multiple testing. TCRdb reprocessed the reads into one record per CDR3 protein sequence, lacking DNA. These V and J calls are TCRdb output, not the study's own analysis. The sample's table lists a count of some 150,000 distinct CDR3 sequences. 2.4% of the sample rests with the top ten.

CDR1 and CDR2 are drawn from the germline V gene (reference sequence): LGHDT, YNNKEL. The CDR3 contains 14 residues, cysteine and phenylalanine counted. No DNA sequence is on record. This sequence originates from a human donor with ulcerative colitis or Crohn's disease, or a healthy co-twin of an affected twin (not recorded which). The sequencing input was blood. The chain links TRBV3-1 with TRBJ1-4; TCRdb's D gene call, TRBD1, goes unchecked for lack of DNA. The CDR3 loop reads CASRAGRTREKLFF.